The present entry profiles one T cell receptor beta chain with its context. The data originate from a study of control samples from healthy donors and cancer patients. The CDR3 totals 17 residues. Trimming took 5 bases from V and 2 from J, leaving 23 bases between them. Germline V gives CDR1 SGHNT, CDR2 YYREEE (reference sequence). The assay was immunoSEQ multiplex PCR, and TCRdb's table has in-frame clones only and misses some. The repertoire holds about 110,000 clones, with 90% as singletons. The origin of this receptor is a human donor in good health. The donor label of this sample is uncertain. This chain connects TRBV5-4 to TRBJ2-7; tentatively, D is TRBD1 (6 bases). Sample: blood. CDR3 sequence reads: CASSFRQAGGYTYEQYF. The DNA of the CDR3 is TGTGCCAGCAGTTTCCGACAGGCCGGCGGATACACCTACGAGCAGTACTTC.